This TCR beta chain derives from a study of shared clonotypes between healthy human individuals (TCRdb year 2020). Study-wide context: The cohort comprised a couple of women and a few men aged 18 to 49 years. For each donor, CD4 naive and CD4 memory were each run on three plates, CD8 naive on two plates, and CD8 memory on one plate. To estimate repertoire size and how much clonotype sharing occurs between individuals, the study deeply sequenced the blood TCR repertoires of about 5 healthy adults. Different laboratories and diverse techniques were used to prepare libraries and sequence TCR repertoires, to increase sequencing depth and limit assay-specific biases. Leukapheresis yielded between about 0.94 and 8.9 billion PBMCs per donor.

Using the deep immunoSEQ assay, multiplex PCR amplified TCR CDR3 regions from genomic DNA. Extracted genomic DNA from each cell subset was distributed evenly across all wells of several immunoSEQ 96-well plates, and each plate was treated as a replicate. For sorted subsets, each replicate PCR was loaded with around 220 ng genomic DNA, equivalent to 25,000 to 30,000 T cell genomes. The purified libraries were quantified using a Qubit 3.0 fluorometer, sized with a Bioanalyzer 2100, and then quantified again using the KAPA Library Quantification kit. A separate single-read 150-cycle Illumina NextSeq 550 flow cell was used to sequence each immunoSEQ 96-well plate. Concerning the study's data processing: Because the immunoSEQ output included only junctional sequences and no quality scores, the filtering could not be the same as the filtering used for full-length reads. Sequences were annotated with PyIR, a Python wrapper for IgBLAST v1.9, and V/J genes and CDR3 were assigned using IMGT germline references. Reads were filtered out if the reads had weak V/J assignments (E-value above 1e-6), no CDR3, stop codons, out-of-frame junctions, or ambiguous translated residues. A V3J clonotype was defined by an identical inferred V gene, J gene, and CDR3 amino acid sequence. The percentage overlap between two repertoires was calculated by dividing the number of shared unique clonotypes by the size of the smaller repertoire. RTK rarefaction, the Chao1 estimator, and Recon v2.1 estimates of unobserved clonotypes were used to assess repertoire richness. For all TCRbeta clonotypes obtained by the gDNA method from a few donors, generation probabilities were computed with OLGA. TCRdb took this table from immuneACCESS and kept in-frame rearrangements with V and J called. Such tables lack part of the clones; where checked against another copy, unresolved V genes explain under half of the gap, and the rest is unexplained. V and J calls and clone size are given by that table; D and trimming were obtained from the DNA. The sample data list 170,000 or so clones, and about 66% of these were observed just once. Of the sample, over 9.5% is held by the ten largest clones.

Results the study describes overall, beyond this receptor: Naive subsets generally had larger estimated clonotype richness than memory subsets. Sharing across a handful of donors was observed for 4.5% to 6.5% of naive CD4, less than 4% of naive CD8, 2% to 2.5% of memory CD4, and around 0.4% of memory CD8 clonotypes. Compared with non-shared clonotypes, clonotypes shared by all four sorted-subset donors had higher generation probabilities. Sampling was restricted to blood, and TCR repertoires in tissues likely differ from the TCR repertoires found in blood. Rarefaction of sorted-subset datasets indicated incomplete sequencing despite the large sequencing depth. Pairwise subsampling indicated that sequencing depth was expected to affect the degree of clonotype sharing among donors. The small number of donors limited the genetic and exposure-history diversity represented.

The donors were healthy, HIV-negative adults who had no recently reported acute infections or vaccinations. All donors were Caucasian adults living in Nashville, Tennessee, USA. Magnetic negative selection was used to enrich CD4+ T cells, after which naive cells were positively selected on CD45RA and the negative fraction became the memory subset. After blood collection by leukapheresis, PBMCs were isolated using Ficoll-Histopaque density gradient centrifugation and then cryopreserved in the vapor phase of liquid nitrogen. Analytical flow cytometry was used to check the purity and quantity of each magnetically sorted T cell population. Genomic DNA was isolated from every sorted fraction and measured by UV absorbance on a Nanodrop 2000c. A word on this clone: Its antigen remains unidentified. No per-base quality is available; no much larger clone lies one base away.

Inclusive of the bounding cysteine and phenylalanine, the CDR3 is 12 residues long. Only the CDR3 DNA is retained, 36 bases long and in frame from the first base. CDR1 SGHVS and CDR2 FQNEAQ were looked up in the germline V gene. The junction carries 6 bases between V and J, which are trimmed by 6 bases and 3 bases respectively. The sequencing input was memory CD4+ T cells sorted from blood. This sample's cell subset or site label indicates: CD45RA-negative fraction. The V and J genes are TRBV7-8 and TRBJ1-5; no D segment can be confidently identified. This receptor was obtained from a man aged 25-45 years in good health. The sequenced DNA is TGTGCCAGCAGTAGGTACAATCAGCCCCAGCATTTT. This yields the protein CASSRYNQPQHF.